This entry lists 30 T cell receptor beta chains sequenced from one sample in a study of blood T cell repertoires in COVID-19. Assay: immunoSEQ multiplex PCR; the TCRdb copy retains only in-frame clones and omits some. This table has around 91,000 clones, roughly 88% appearing once. What was sequenced was peripheral blood. These TCRs come from a human donor in a cohort sampled during active COVID-19.

This clone was recorded a few times. Other nucleotide sequences from this sample produce the same CDR3. The chain couples TRBV5-1 to TRBJ1-1, with TRBD1 matching 7 bases. Per germline, CDR1 SGHRS and CDR2 YFSETQ. This CDR3 has 14 residues. V gave up 0 bases and J gave up 5 bases; unmatched junction bases: 4. The CDR3, as DNA: TGCGCCAGCAGCTTGGCAGCAGGGGGGACTGAAGCTTTCTTT. Protein sequence: CASSLAAGGTEAFF.

V gene TRBV9 combines with J gene TRBJ2-1; TRBD1 is a possible D gene (6 bases). Per the germline V gene, CDR1 is SGDLS and CDR2 is YYNGEE. V shed 3 bases and J shed 5 bases, with 18 bases lying between them. The CDR3 spans 16 residues. In DNA form, the CDR3 reads TGTGCCAGCAGCGCCGGAGCAAAACAGGGCCACAATGAGCAGTTCTTC. Its translation is CASSAGAKQGHNEQFF. The full variable domain, its missing parts supplied by reference TRBV9 and TRBJ2-1, is DSGVTQTPKHLITATGQRVTLRCSPRSGDLSVYWYQQSLDQGLQFLIQYYNGEERAKGNILERFSAQQFPDLHSELNLSSLELGDSALYFCASSAGAKQGHNEQFFGPGTRLTVL.

J is TRBJ2-1 and V is TRBV29-1; 7 bases fit TRBD1. Germline CDR1 and CDR2: SQVTM and ANQGSEA. This CDR3 region has 13 residues. J lost 5 bases, V lost 7 bases, and 8 bases had no gene match. The CDR3 protein is CSAGTAVNNEQFF. As DNA, the CDR3 is TGCAGCGCTGGGACAGCAGTAAACAATGAGCAGTTCTTC.

The chain carries TRBV22-1 and TRBJ2-7; the table's TRBD1 call for D was not verified on the DNA. TRBV22-1 is noted as a pseudogene. This CDR3 has 15 residues. The CDR3 region is CPGSTSISISYEQYF. The DNA for the CDR3 is TGTCCTGGGAGCACATCAATCTCAATCAGTTACGAGCAGTACTTC.

This chain links TRBV5-1 with TRBJ2-7, with 9 bases identical to TRBD1. Germline lookup yields CDR1 SGHRS and CDR2 YFSETQ. Losses at the gene ends were 6 bases for V and 6 bases for J; bases not matched to a gene: 13. The CDR3 runs 15 residues. This CDR3 reads CASTSRGTGLGEQYF. CDR3 bases: TGCGCCAGCACCTCTCGAGGGACAGGGCTCGGCGAGCAGTACTTC.

This rearrangement joins TRBV6-6 to TRBJ1-5, with D unclear. The germline CDR1 and CDR2 sequences are MNHNY and SVGAGI (reference sequence). The CDR3 consists of 14 residues. V dropped 0 bases and J dropped 4 bases, with 7 bases sitting between them. This CDR3 is CASSYSGRNQPQHF. The CDR3 coding sequence is TGTGCCAGCAGTTACTCGGGCAGGAATCAGCCCCAGCATTTT.

The sample holds a few counts of this clone. The chain has TRBV19 and TRBJ1-5; D gene ambiguous. The CDR3 is 15 amino acids. The germline V gene encodes CDR1 LNHDA and CDR2 SQIVND (reference sequence). V was clipped by 2 bases and J by 3 bases, with 11 bases between them. This chain's CDR3 is CASSIPWTNNQPQHF. The CDR3 nucleotides are TGTGCCAGTAGTATACCCTGGACTAACAATCAGCCCCAGCATTTT.

The CDR3 loop is CASSPASSYNEQFF. DNA of the CDR3: TGTGCCAGCAGCCCCGCGAGCTCCTACAATGAGCAGTTCTTC. The V call is TRBV6-5, the J call TRBJ2-1; D ambiguous. V gave up 6 bases and J gave up 0 bases, with 9 bases separating them. This CDR3 contains 14 residues. Germline-derived CDR1 and CDR2 are MNHEY and SVGAGI.

V usage is TRBV2 and J usage is TRBJ2-3, with no clear D. This CDR3 is built from 11 residues. In germline, CDR1 is SNHLY, CDR2 FYNNEI. With 7 bases removed from V and 2 bases from J, the gap between germline ends came to 4 bases. CDR3 nucleotide sequence: TGTGCCAGCAAACTCACAGATACGCAGTATTTT. Residues: CASKLTDTQYF.

The rearrangement links TRBV4-3 to TRBJ2-7, with a possible D match to TRBD2 (5 bases). The CDR3 is 15 residues long. Germline V gene lookup returns CDR1 LGHNA and CDR2 YSLEER. Trimming left V 2 bases short and J 3 bases short, with 14 bases between. In DNA form, the CDR3 reads TGCGCCAGCAGCCAACTCGTGGGGAGAGGCTACGAGCAGTACTTC. It yields the protein CASSQLVGRGYEQYF.

The V and J genes are TRBV27 and TRBJ2-6; TRBD1 agrees at 7 bases. In germline, CDR1 is MNHEY, CDR2 SMNVEV (reference sequence). There are 17 residues in the CDR3. V gave up 2 bases and J gave up 1 base; unmatched junction bases: 5. The CDR3: CASSLRGLGSGANVLTF. CDR3 coding DNA: TGTGCCAGCAGTTTAAGGGGGCTTGGATCTGGGGCCAACGTCCTGACTTTC.

V usage is TRBV3-1 (or the pseudogene TRBV3-2) and J usage is TRBJ2-7; TRBD1 aligns across 9 bases. This CDR3 has 13 residues. Germline loops: CDR1 LGHDT, CDR2 YNNKEL (reference sequence). Trimming removed 3 bases from V and 6 bases from J; junction bases left unmatched: 3. The CDR3 DNA sequence: TGTGCCAGCAGCCAGGGACAGGGAAGCGAGCAGTACTTC. Its translation is CASSQGQGSEQYF.

This clone was found once. The V call is TRBV4-3, the J call TRBJ1-4; D may be TRBD1 (5 bases). Germline V lookup: CDR1 LGHNA, CDR2 YSLEER. Trimming removed 0 bases from V and 7 bases from J, with 15 bases in between. CDR3 length equals 16 residues. This CDR3 is CASSQEWGGNSEKLFF. The CDR3 region has the DNA TGCGCCAGCAGCCAAGAATGGGGGGGGAACAGTGAAAAACTGTTTTTT.

The chain couples TRBV5-6 to TRBJ2-7; 8 bases align to TRBD1. The CDR3 runs 15 residues. From germline, CDR1 is SGHDT and CDR2 YYEEEE. V shed 2 bases, J shed 2 bases, and the junction held 6 bases outside the gene matches. For the CDR3, the DNA is TGTGCCAGCAGCTTACGGACAGGGAATCCCTACGAGCAGTACTTC. It codes for CASSLRTGNPYEQYF.

The chain couples TRBV15 to TRBJ1-1, with a weak D call TRBD1 (5 bases). The CDR3 contains 17 residues. The germline V gene has CDR1 LNHNV and CDR2 YYDKDF (reference sequence). Trimming left V 0 bases short and J 4 bases short, with 18 bases between. The CDR3 DNA reads TGTGCCACCAGCAGAGATTCCCCGGGGAGGGGTGGCACTGAAGCTTTCTTT. Encoded protein: CATSRDSPGRGGTEAFF. Together with reference TRBV15 and TRBJ1-1, the CDR3 gives the full variable domain: DAMVIQNPRYQVTQFGKPVTLSCSQTLNHNVMYWYQQKSSQAPKLLFHYYDKDFNNEADTPDNFQSRRPNTSFCFLDIRSPGLGDTAMYLCATSRDSPGRGGTEAFFGQGTRLTVV.

CDR3 DNA sequence: TGTGCCAGCAGAGCCACAGGGGCGGGGGAGCAGTACTTC. This translates into CASRATGAGEQYF. V usage is TRBV12-3 or TRBV12-4 and J usage is TRBJ2-7, with a tentative D call TRBD1 (7 bases). The V end lost 6 bases, the J end lost 7 bases, and 16 bases lay between the germline ends. This CDR3 comprises 13 residues.

The V call is TRBV27, the J call TRBJ2-5, with a possible D match to TRBD2 (6 bases). CDR1 is MNHEY, CDR2 SMNVEV, per germline (reference sequence). The CDR3 contains 15 residues. The V end was cut by 0 bases, the J end by 5 bases, with 13 bases between. CDR3 protein: CASSLSWREDETQYF. CDR3 DNA sequence: TGTGCCAGCAGTTTATCGTGGCGGGAAGATGAGACCCAGTACTTC.

CDR3 residues: CASSVEAGTYEQYF. Here the CDR3 DNA reads TGTGCCAGCAGCGTAGAGGCAGGGACCTACGAGCAGTACTTC. The rearrangement joins TRBV9 to TRBJ2-7; D perhaps matches TRBD1 (5 bases). CDR3 size: 14 residues. Trimming left V 0 bases short and J 2 bases short, with 9 bases between. Looked up from germline, CDR1 is SGDLS and CDR2 is YYNGEE.

This clone was seen once. V usage is TRBV27 and J usage is TRBJ2-3; no clear D. Trimming left V 2 bases short and J 4 bases short, with 10 bases between. Per the germline V gene, CDR1 is MNHEY and CDR2 is SMNVEV (reference sequence). The CDR3 spans 14 residues. This CDR3 is CASSLLGRSDTQYF. The CDR3 DNA is TGTGCCAGCAGTTTACTGGGCCGATCAGATACGCAGTATTTT.

CDR3 sequence reads: CASSRKIEETQYF. Here the CDR3 DNA reads TGCGCCAGCAGCCGAAAGATCGAGGAGACCCAGTACTTC. V gene TRBV4-1 combines with J gene TRBJ2-5; D is uncertain. The CDR3 length is 13 residues. V dropped 4 bases and J dropped 5 bases, with 11 bases sitting between them. Germline values: CDR1 MGHRA, CDR2 YSYEKL.

This rearrangement joins TRBV19 to TRBJ2-1; 9 positions match TRBD2. CDR3 length equals 15 residues. The germline CDR1 and CDR2 sequences are LNHDA and SQIVND (reference sequence). Unmatched junction bases numbered 4, after V lost 3 bases and J lost 4 bases. The CDR3 DNA follows: TGTGCCAGTAGTATGAGCCTAGCGGGGTACAATGAGCAGTTCTTC. This gives the protein CASSMSLAGYNEQFF.

The chain has TRBV6-5 and TRBJ2-7; 8 positions agree with TRBD1. J was trimmed by 5 bases and V by 2 bases; bases with no gene match: 11. The CDR3 runs to 16 residues. Germline loops: CDR1 MNHEY, CDR2 SVGAGI. The CDR3 nucleotides are TGTGCCAGCAGTTACGGACAGGGAGCTCCCTTGAACGAGCAGTACTTC. This translates into CASSYGQGAPLNEQYF.

This sequence joins TRBV9 and TRBJ2-5, with 10 nucleotides matching TRBD2. Trimming took 4 bases from V and 4 from J; bases not matched to a gene: 10. CDR3 length: 16 residues. In germline, CDR1 is SGDLS, CDR2 YYNGEE. DNA of the CDR3: TGTGCCAGCAGCTATAGCAGCGGGGGGGGCGGAGAGACCCAGTACTTC. Translation: CASSYSSGGGGETQYF.

V gene TRBV5-1 combines with J gene TRBJ2-2, with a weak D call TRBD1 (6 bases). This CDR3 contains 16 residues. Trimming removed 0 bases at V and 5 bases at J, with 14 bases between. CDR1 SGHRS and CDR2 YFSETQ come from the germline V gene. In DNA form, the CDR3 reads TGCGCCAGCAGCTTGGCGGCCAGGGGAGCAACCGGGGAGCTGTTTTTT. Translation gives CASSLAARGATGELFF.

V usage is TRBV27 and J usage is TRBJ1-2, with 9 bases aligning to TRBD1. The CDR3 length is 15 residues. V lost 3 bases, J lost 4 bases, and 6 bases stayed unmatched. Germline V gene lookup returns CDR1 MNHEY and CDR2 SMNVEV (reference sequence). CDR3 bases: TGTGCCAGCAGTTTGGGGGCGACAGGGGGCTATGGCTACACCTTC. This sequence encodes CASSLGATGGYGYTF.

This clone was counted a few times. The chain joins TRBV19 to TRBJ1-5; 12 bases align to TRBD1. From germline, CDR1 is LNHDA and CDR2 SQIVND (reference sequence). The CDR3 has 15 residues. Unmatched junction bases numbered 7, after V lost 7 bases and J lost 6 bases. Written as DNA, the CDR3 is TGTGCCAGTAACGCCGGGACAGGGGGCGGTCAGCCCCAGCATTTT. Translating it yields CASNAGTGGGQPQHF.

The chain uses TRBV12-3 or TRBV12-4 and TRBJ2-7, with 7 bases fitting TRBD1. V shed 6 bases, J shed 3 bases, and the junction held 2 bases outside the gene matches. The CDR3 extends over 12 amino acids. The CDR3: CASSRDSYEQYF. The CDR3 nucleotides read TGTGCCAGCAGCCGGGACAGCTACGAGCAGTACTTC.

The V call is TRBV6-2 or TRBV6-3, the J call TRBJ2-5, with 8 bases lining up with TRBD2. There are 20 residues in the CDR3. CDR1 and CDR2 (germline): MNHEY, SVGEGT. V shed 0 bases, J shed 0 bases, and the junction held 15 bases outside the gene matches. The CDR3 loop is CASSYSRESSGYPYQETQYF. The CDR3 DNA follows: TGTGCCAGCAGTTACTCGCGGGAGTCTAGCGGGTATCCCTACCAAGAGACCCAGTACTTC.

The CDR3 spells CASRRTSGDTGELFF. As DNA, the CDR3 is TGTGCCAGTAGGCGGACTAGCGGGGACACCGGGGAGCTGTTTTTT. The J gene is TRBJ2-2, the V gene TRBV19; 12 positions agree with TRBD2. CDR1 and CDR2 (germline): LNHDA, SQIVND (reference sequence). The V gene end was trimmed by 6 bases and the J gene end by 3 bases; junction bases not matched to a gene: 2. The CDR3 has 15 amino acids. The variable domain in full, completed from reference TRBV19 and TRBJ2-2, reads DGGITQSPKYLFRKEGQNVTLSCEQNLNHDAMYWYRQDPGQGLRLIYYSQIVNDFQKGDIAEGYSVSREKKESFPLTVTSAQKNPTAFYLCASRRTSGDTGELFFGEGSRLTVL.

In DNA form, the CDR3 reads TGCAGCGTTGCTTCGGCAGGGGCAGATACGCAGTATTTT. It is translated as CSVASAGADTQYF. This rearrangement joins TRBV29-1 to TRBJ2-3; D perhaps matches TRBD1 (6 bases). Trimming stripped 4 bases from V and 4 bases from J, with 12 bases between. The CDR3 covers 13 residues. CDR1 SQVTM and CDR2 ANQGSEA come from the germline V gene.